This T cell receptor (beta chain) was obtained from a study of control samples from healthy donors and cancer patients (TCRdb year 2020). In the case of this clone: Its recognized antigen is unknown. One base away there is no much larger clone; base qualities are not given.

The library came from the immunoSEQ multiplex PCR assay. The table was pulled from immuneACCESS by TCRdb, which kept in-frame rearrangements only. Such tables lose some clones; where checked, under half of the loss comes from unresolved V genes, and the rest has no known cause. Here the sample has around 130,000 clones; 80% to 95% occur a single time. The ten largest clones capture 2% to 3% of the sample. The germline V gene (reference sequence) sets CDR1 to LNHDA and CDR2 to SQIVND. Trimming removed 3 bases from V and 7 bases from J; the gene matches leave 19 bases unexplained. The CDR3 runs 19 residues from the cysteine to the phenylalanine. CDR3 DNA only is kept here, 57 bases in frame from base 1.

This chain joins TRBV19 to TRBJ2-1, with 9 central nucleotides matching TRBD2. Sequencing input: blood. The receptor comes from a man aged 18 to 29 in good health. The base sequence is TGTGCCAGTAGTATCGTCTCTCGTCCGGCGGGAGGGCCGCGGAATGAGCAGTTCTTC. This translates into CASSIVSRPAGGPRNEQFF.